This T cell receptor (beta chain) originates from a study of early T cells in non-severe SARS-CoV-2 infection. Study at large: Sequencing used unsorted whole-blood bulk RNA, so chains lack pairing.

Attachment of unique molecular identifiers to individual cDNA molecules was performed. TCRdb processed the 5' RACE reads anew with MiXCR; each CDR3 protein has one entry. Among over 45,000 distinct CDR3 sequences listed, around 5.2% were seen once. Overall study results and limits: Anti-spike CD8 specificities were favored by VDJdb matching, whose results missed private and CD4 specificities.

The V gene's germline CDR1 is SGHRS and CDR2 YFSETQ. V gave up 3 bases and J gave up 6 bases, with 15 bases separating them. This CDR3 has 14 amino acids. This clonotype has ten or more counts. What it binds is not known. The sample consisted of whole blood. The chain employs TRBV5-1 and TRBJ1-2; D is possibly TRBD1 (5 bases). The source of this sequence is an adult who was a healthcare worker with PCR-confirmed SARS-CoV-2 infection or an uninfected control (not recorded which). DNA for the CDR3: TGCGCCAGCAGCTCGAGGACACCGGCGGATGGCTACACCTTC. This codes for CASSSRTPADGYTF.